The 29 T cell receptor beta chains below were found in one sample sequenced in a study of control samples from healthy donors and cancer patients. Produced via immunoSEQ multiplex PCR; TCRdb's table is partial and in-frame only. The repertoire holds about 200,000 clones, with 91% as singletons. The sequencing input was blood. The receptors come from a man younger than 45 in good health.

The J gene is TRBJ2-7, the V gene TRBV13; D is perhaps TRBD2 (6 bases). In germline, CDR1 is PRHDT, CDR2 FYEKMQ (reference sequence). Trimming left V 2 bases short and J 3 bases short, with 11 bases between. This CDR3 contains 14 residues. The CDR3 region has the DNA TGTGCCAGCAGCTTATCTGGCGGGGTCTACGAGCAGTACTTC. Translating gives CASSLSGGVYEQYF.

The rearrangement uses TRBV29-1 and TRBJ1-1, with 7 bases fitting TRBD1. The V and J ends lost 3 bases and 5 bases, in that order; junction bases with no gene match: 9. The CDR3 runs to 14 residues. CDR1 is SQVTM, CDR2 ANQGSEA, per germline. As DNA, the CDR3 is TGCAGCGTTGACATACAGGGGCGGGGAACTGAAGCTTTCTTT. Encoded protein: CSVDIQGRGTEAFF.

The V call is TRBV10-1, the J call TRBJ2-1; the D gene could be TRBD1 or TRBD2 (5 bases each). V was cut by 6 bases and J by 6 bases, with 15 bases left in between. This CDR3 contains 14 residues. From germline, CDR1 is WNHNN and CDR2 SYGVQD (reference sequence). CDR3 bases: TGCGCCAGCAGCCCCACCAGGGACGGCAATGAGCAGTTCTTC. It specifies CASSPTRDGNEQFF.

The V call is TRBV10-3, the J call TRBJ1-1; the match to TRBD1 covers 8 bases. This CDR3 has 13 amino acids. CDR1 and CDR2 from the germline V gene are ENHRY and SYGVKD. V was clipped by 10 bases and J by 3 bases; unmatched bases: 7. The DNA for the CDR3 is TGTGCCACGCAGGGGGCACAGGACACTGAAGCTTTCTTT. This encodes CATQGAQDTEAFF.

This clone occurred once. The chain links TRBV7-9 to TRBJ1-1; D gene ambiguous. Germline loops: CDR1 SEHNR, CDR2 FQNEAQ (reference sequence). V lost 2 bases and J lost 0, with 10 bases in between. The CDR3 runs to 15 residues. The CDR3 sequence is CASSLIFLMNTEAFF. The CDR3, as DNA: TGTGCCAGCAGCTTAATTTTCTTAATGAACACTGAAGCTTTCTTT.

The rearrangement joins TRBV5-8 to TRBJ1-5; D perhaps matches TRBD1 (6 bases). The CDR3 has 13 amino acids. Germline-derived CDR1 and CDR2 are SGHTS and YDEGEE. The V end was cut by 2 bases, the J end by 8 bases, with 11 bases between. CDR3 region: CASSFTGYEPQHF. The DNA for the CDR3 is TGTGCCAGCAGCTTTACAGGGTATGAGCCCCAGCATTTT.

V gene TRBV19 combines with J gene TRBJ1-5; D not resolved. Germline V gene lookup returns CDR1 LNHDA and CDR2 SQIVND (reference sequence). CDR3 length: 14 residues. Trimming shortened V by 3 bases and J by 9 bases, and 15 bases separated the two germline ends. The CDR3 DNA reads as TGTGCCAGTAGTATTGTTCAGGCCTACACGCCCCAGCATTTT. Amino acids: CASSIVQAYTPQHF. The full variable domain, completed using reference TRBV19 and TRBJ1-5, is DGGITQSPKYLFRKEGQNVTLSCEQNLNHDAMYWYRQDPGQGLRLIYYSQIVNDFQKGDIAEGYSVSREKKESFPLTVTSAQKNPTAFYLCASSIVQAYTPQHFGDGTRLSIL.

V usage is TRBV10-2 and J usage is TRBJ1-5; D unclear. The CDR3 runs 14 residues. Germline V CDR1 and CDR2: WSHSY, SAAADI. V lost 4 bases to trimming and J lost 2 bases, with 9 bases between them. The chain's CDR3 is CASSGGYGNQPQHF. CDR3 DNA: TGCGCCAGCAGTGGAGGGTATGGCAATCAGCCCCAGCATTTT.

The chain is built from TRBV4-1 and TRBJ1-1; possible D gene TRBD1, 5 bases. Trimming took 4 bases from V and 7 from J, leaving 19 bases between them. CDR1 MGHRA and CDR2 YSYEKL come from the germline V gene. The CDR3 has 15 amino acids. CDR3 protein: CASSLGHSGRNEAFF. The CDR3 bases are TGCGCCAGCAGCCTAGGACATTCGGGCCGCAATGAAGCTTTCTTT.

The genes are TRBV27 and TRBJ2-4; 7 bases are a match to TRBD2. The CDR3 loop spans 15 amino acids. V shed 6 bases and J 0 bases; nucleotides not matched to a gene: 5. Germline values: CDR1 MNHEY, CDR2 SMNVEV (reference sequence). DNA of the CDR3: TGTGCCAGCAGCGGCGGGGGACTAGCCAAAAACATTCAGTACTTC. Translation gives CASSGGGLAKNIQYF.

The chain uses TRBV11-2 and TRBJ1-2, with 9 positions matching TRBD1. CDR3 length equals 15 residues. Trimming cost V 3 bases and J 8 bases; bases outside gene matches: 10. Germline CDR1 is SGHAT and CDR2 is FQNNGV. Written as DNA, the CDR3 is TGTGCCAGCAGCTTCCGTACAGGGGGCGCTGAGGGCTACACCTTC. Encoded protein: CASSFRTGGAEGYTF.

The chain combines TRBV4-2 with TRBJ2-2; 7 nucleotides agree with TRBD1. Germline V lookup: CDR1 LGHNA, CDR2 YNFKEQ. J lost 3 bases, V lost 2 bases, and 6 bases had no gene match. The CDR3 has 16 residues. CDR3 nucleotide sequence: TGTGCCAGCAGCCAATCCGGGACAGAAGACACCGGGGAGCTGTTTTTT. Amino acid sequence: CASSQSGTEDTGELFF.

This chain uses TRBV6-6 with TRBJ1-5; D ambiguous. V was cut by 7 bases and J by 6 bases, with 13 bases left in between. Germline V gene sequence: CDR1 MNHNY, CDR2 SVGAGI (reference sequence). The CDR3 runs 13 residues. CDR3 region: CASTAVGSQPQHF. CDR3 nucleotides: TGTGCCAGCACCGCGGTGGGTAGTCAGCCCCAGCATTTT.

The CDR3 region is CASSPQSDTENTEAFF. The DNA for the CDR3 is TGTGCCAGCAGCCCACAATCGGACACGGAGAACACTGAAGCTTTCTTT. The chain links TRBV7-3 to TRBJ1-1; D may be TRBD1 (5 bases). Germline V lookup: CDR1 SGHTA, CDR2 FQGTGA. Trimming stripped 5 bases from V and 1 base from J, with 17 bases between. The CDR3 contains 16 residues.

The V gene is TRBV29-1, the J gene TRBJ2-1; 12 bases align to TRBD1. J lost 8 bases, V lost 3 bases, and 14 bases had no gene match. Germline-derived CDR1 and CDR2 are SQVTM and ANQGSEA. This CDR3 has 17 amino acids. The CDR3 protein is CSVDGTGGFFLLDEQFF. The DNA of the CDR3 is TGCAGCGTTGATGGGACAGGGGGCTTTTTCCTACTGGATGAGCAGTTCTTC.

The chain joins TRBV27 to TRBJ1-4; the D is unclear. The CDR3 totals 14 residues. Trimming left V 8 bases short and J 1 base short, with 11 bases between. Germline V gene lookup returns CDR1 MNHEY and CDR2 SMNVEV (reference sequence). CDR3 sequence reads: CASGFFGTNEKLFF. The CDR3 coding sequence is TGTGCCAGCGGGTTTTTTGGAACTAATGAAAAACTGTTTTTT.

CDR3 DNA sequence: TGTGCCAGCAGGCAACCCCCCGCCTTGTACGAGCAGTACTTC. Translation gives CASRQPPALYEQYF. The chain is built from TRBV6-5 and TRBJ2-7; D gene uncertain. The CDR3 contains 14 residues. Germline lookup yields CDR1 MNHEY and CDR2 SVGAGI. V dropped 6 bases and J dropped 4 bases, with 16 bases sitting between them.

The chain employs TRBV6-2 or TRBV6-3 and TRBJ2-7; tentatively, D is TRBD1 (5 bases). The V gene lost 6 bases and the J gene lost 6 bases, with 12 bases spanning the gap. Germline V lookup: CDR1 MNHEY, CDR2 SVGEGT. CDR3 length: 12 amino acids. The CDR3 region is CASRYRIGEQYF. The CDR3 nucleotides are TGTGCCAGCAGGTACAGGATAGGCGAGCAGTACTTC.

The V call is TRBV5-4, the J call TRBJ2-3, with 10 nucleotides matching TRBD2. This CDR3 comprises 19 residues. J gave up 0 bases and V 2 bases, and 12 bases lay outside the gene matches. Germline V gene sequence: CDR1 SGHNT, CDR2 YYREEE (reference sequence). In DNA form, the CDR3 reads TGTGCCAGCAGCTTTGCCGGGCTAGCGGGGGTGATTAGCACAGATACGCAGTATTTT. Translating it yields CASSFAGLAGVISTDTQYF.

This chain uses TRBV20-1 with TRBJ2-3; no reliable D call. V lost 5 bases and J 3 bases, leaving 3 bases between the germline ends. The CDR3 is made up of 10 amino acids. The germline gives CDR1 DFQATT, CDR2 SNEGSKA (reference sequence). The CDR3 region is CSAGTDTQYF. Here the CDR3 DNA reads TGCAGTGCTGGTACAGATACGCAGTATTTT.

The chain carries TRBV27 and TRBJ2-1, with 8 nucleotides matching TRBD2. This CDR3 region has 15 residues. Trimming cost V 4 bases and J 0 bases; bases outside gene matches: 2. CDR1 and CDR2 from the germline V gene are MNHEY and SMNVEV (reference sequence). CDR3 sequence reads: CASSSGTSSYNEQFF. Written as DNA, the CDR3 is TGTGCCAGCAGTTCAGGGACTAGCTCCTACAATGAGCAGTTCTTC.

The CDR3 reads CASQGGYEKLFF. The CDR3 nucleotides are TGTGCCAGCCAGGGGGGTTATGAAAAACTGTTTTTT. The gene calls are TRBV3-1 (or the pseudogene TRBV3-2) and TRBJ1-4; TRBD1 matches 7 bases. With V trimmed by 8 bases and J by 6 bases, 3 bases remained unmatched. CDR1 is LGHDT, CDR2 YNNKEL, per germline (reference sequence). There are 12 residues in the CDR3.

In its sample, this clone was seen a few times. The chain has TRBV6-4 and TRBJ2-3; D not certain. The CDR3 sequence is 13 residues long. Trimming took off 0 bases at V and 4 bases at J, with 5 bases between the two ends. From germline, CDR1 is MRHNA and CDR2 SNTAGT. This CDR3 reads CASSDSGSDTQYF. For the CDR3, the DNA is TGTGCCAGCAGTGACTCTGGATCAGATACGCAGTATTTT.

The V and J genes are TRBV6-1 and TRBJ2-1; the D is unclear. Germline V gives CDR1 MNHNS, CDR2 SASEGT. The CDR3 length is 14 residues. Trimming took 2 bases from V and 7 from J, leaving 12 bases between them. CDR3 sequence (DNA): TGTGCCAGCAGTGAAAATTTGGTTGTGAATGAGCAGTTCTTC. Its translation: CASSENLVVNEQFF.

CDR3 DNA: TGTGCCAGCTCACCAGCCAGGGAAACTGAAGCTTTCTTT. This sequence encodes CASSPARETEAFF. The chain is built from TRBV18 and TRBJ1-1; a weak D match, TRBD1 (5 bases). Looked up from germline, CDR1 is KGHSH and CDR2 is LQKENI. The CDR3 is 13 amino acids. With 2 bases removed from V and 5 bases from J, the gap between germline ends came to 9 bases. The whole variable domain, remainder taken from reference TRBV18 and TRBJ1-1, is NAGVMQNPRHLVRRRGQEARLRCSPMKGHSHVYWYRQLPEEGLKFMVYLQKENIIDESGMPKERFSAEFPKEGPSILRIQQVVRGDSAAYFCASSPARETEAFFGQGTRLTVV.

Only a few counts were recorded for this clone. The chain uses TRBV5-8 and TRBJ1-5; TRBD1 aligns across 7 bases. The CDR3 sequence is 16 residues long. Trimming at V came to 4 bases and at J to 1 base, leaving 8 bases not matched to a gene. From germline, CDR1 is SGHTS and CDR2 YDEGEE. CDR3 in DNA: TGTGCCAGCAGCAAACACAGGGGCGGGAGCAATCAGCCCCAGCATTTT. It yields the protein CASSKHRGGSNQPQHF.

This chain uses TRBV5-1 with TRBJ2-6; 7 bases align to TRBD1. V was pared by 4 bases and J by 0 bases, with 22 bases of the junction left unmatched. Germline-derived CDR1 and CDR2 are SGHRS and YFSETQ. The CDR3 has 22 amino acids. The CDR3 loop reads CASSLTRQGQTNNPSGANVLTF. The CDR3 DNA reads TGCGCCAGCAGCCTTACCCGGCAGGGACAGACTAATAATCCCTCTGGGGCCAACGTCCTGACTTTC.

V usage is TRBV7-9 and J usage is TRBJ1-2; TRBD1 aligns across 7 bases. Per the germline V gene, CDR1 is SEHNR and CDR2 is FQNEAQ (reference sequence). The length of the CDR3 is 13 residues. The trim removed 3 bases at V and 14 bases at J, leaving 12 bases unmatched. CDR3 amino acids: CASSFTGTDSRTF. For the CDR3, the DNA is TGTGCCAGCAGCTTTACCGGGACAGACTCTAGGACCTTC. Complete variable domain (other parts from reference TRBV7-9 and TRBJ1-2): DTGVSQNPRHKITKRGQNVTFRCDPISEHNRLYWYRQTLGQGPEFLTYFQNEAQLEKSRLLSDRFSAERPKGSFSTLEIQRTEQGDSAMYLCASSFTGTDSRTFGSGTRLTVV.

The chain joins TRBV2 to TRBJ1-4, with a weak D call TRBD1 (6 bases). This CDR3 comprises 16 residues. Germline CDR1 SNHLY, CDR2 FYNNEI. V shed 0 bases and J shed 6 bases, with 14 bases lying between them. CDR3 sequence: CASSEALGGLDEKLFF. CDR3 in DNA: TGTGCCAGCAGTGAAGCGCTTGGGGGCTTGGATGAAAAACTGTTTTTT.